This T cell receptor (beta chain) comes out of a study of spatial heterogeneity in lung cancer. TCRdb reprocessed the 5' RACE reads via MiXCR and lists one record per CDR3 protein. The table shows about 82,000 distinct CDR3 sequences, with 10% to 15% occurring only once. The time point here: sample taken at primary tumor resection. Tumor, nontumor lung or frozen PBMC supplied whole RNA that was sequenced unsorted. A total of approximately 69 untreated early-stage non-small cell lung cancer patients served as donors. J was trimmed by 7 bases and V by 4 bases; bases with no gene match: 19. CDR1 and CDR2 (germline): MNHEY, SVGAGI. The CDR3 consists of 17 residues.

The origin of this receptor is a male donor with early-stage non-small cell lung cancer. Sequenced material: PBMCs, taken at surgery. V and J are TRBV6-5 and TRBJ2-7; 7 nucleotides line up with TRBD2. The CDR3 DNA reads TGTGCCAGCAGTTCCCGCCTGGGCGGGAGCTACCGGCGTGAGCAGTACTTC. It codes for CASSSRLGGSYRREQYF.